This T cell receptor (beta chain) was sequenced during a study of healthy donors' naive CD4 and CD8 T cells. The ends were cut back, 0 bases at V and 7 bases at J, with 11 bases in the middle. The CDR3 has 13 amino acids. CDR1 SGHDT and CDR2 YYEEEE come from the germline V gene. Starting from 450 to 550 ng of total RNA, TCR libraries were made with linear amplification. MiXCR, applied by TCRdb to the reads, yields one record per CDR3 protein. The sample yields some 190,000 distinct CDR3 sequences, about 74% seen once. The material sequenced was naive CD4+ and CD8+ T cells sorted from blood, pooled from several donors. This clonotype was obtained from a pool of human donors in good health; the sample pools cells from several healthy donors. The rearrangement links TRBV5-6 to TRBJ2-7; possibly TRBD1 for D (6 bases). The CDR3 loop reads CASSLARGEEQYF. The CDR3, as DNA: TGTGCCAGCAGCTTGGCCAGGGGAGAAGAGCAGTACTTC.